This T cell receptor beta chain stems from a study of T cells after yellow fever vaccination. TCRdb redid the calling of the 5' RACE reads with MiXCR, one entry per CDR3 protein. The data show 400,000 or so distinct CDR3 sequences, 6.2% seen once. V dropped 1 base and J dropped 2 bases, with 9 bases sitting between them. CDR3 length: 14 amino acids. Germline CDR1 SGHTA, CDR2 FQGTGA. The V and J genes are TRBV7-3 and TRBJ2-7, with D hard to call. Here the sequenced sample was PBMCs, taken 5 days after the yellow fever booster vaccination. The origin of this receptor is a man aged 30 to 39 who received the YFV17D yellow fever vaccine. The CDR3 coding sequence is TGTGCCAGCAGCTTAATTCCTGGAACCTACGAGCAGTACTTC. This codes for CASSLIPGTYEQYF.